The sequence of this TCR beta chain was determined in a study of T cells in Graves' hyperthyroidism and ophthalmopathy. Study-level findings and limits: Before onset, by a median of around 6.1 months, the model predicted ophthalmopathy.

The V end lost 5 bases, the J end lost 2 bases, and 9 bases lay between the germline ends. The germline gives CDR1 SGHTA, CDR2 FQGNSA. This CDR3 is built from 14 residues. Exclusion followed for patients with uncontrolled infection, other autoimmune disease, pregnancy or lactation. Clinicians diagnosed patients from clinical symptoms, serum thyroxine and TRAb, thyroid ultrasound and orbital computed tomography. The PBMCs were taken from roughly 9.3 ml of fresh peripheral blood. This clonotype appeared a few times. Antigen: not known. RNA transcripts provided the source from which TCR beta CDR3 regions were amplified. Initially, a first-round RT-PCR of the TCR CDR3 employed the HTBI primer set. TCRdb used MiXCR to reprocess the multiplex PCR reads, holding one entry per CDR3 protein. The sample shows 450,000 to 650,000 distinct CDR3 sequences, approximately 17% of them seen only once.

Material: blood. The J gene is TRBJ1-4, the V gene TRBV7-2; D is uncertain. The clonotype comes from a woman aged 18-29 years with Graves' ophthalmopathy. CDR3: CASSKEQTNEKLFF. CDR3 DNA: TGTGCCAGCAGCAAAGAACAGACTAATGAAAAACTGTTTTTT.